These T cell receptor beta chains were read from a single sample in a study of blood T cell repertoires in COVID-19. TCRdb's table, derived via immunoSEQ multiplex PCR, lists solely in-frame clones and lacks some. The table records a few hundred thousand clones, 80% to 90% of them present only once. The sequencing input was peripheral blood. These receptors were collected from a woman aged 45-60 years with acute or convalescent COVID-19. The CDR3 runs from the conserved cysteine through the conserved F or W.

V gene | CDR3 protein
TRBV19 | CASKGGDGGIYYGYTF
TRBV5-1 | CASSLQIRGDRGGAFF
TRBV2 | CASAGRGGHEQYF
TRBV5-6 | CASSLAGFSYNEQFF
TRBV7-2 | CASSSPGQGAETQYF
TRBV19 | CASSIQPTGTGPYEQYF
TRBV18 | CASSPALTDTQYF
TRBV6-5 | CASRPSGQGAYEQYF
TRBV28 | CASSWTAGTLNSQPQHF
TRBV12-3/TRBV12-4 | CASSLWRNQPQHF
TRBV15 | CATSRGYAGAGYNEQFF
TRBV7-2 | CASSLGAAVDTQYF
TRBV15 | CATSPRDSYEQYF
TRBV10-2 | CASSARGYNSPLHF
TRBV5-1 | CASSPARGVSTDTQYF
TRBV5-8 | CASSSAGGPVQAFF